This TCR beta chain was identified during a study of T cells in Graves' hyperthyroidism and ophthalmopathy. Researchers amplified the TCR beta CDR3 regions from RNA transcripts. TCR CDR3 regions were first amplified by RT-PCR with HTBI primers. TCRdb re-analysed the multiplex PCR reads in MiXCR, keeping a single row per CDR3 protein. The sample carries a few hundred thousand distinct CDR3 sequences, about 16% recorded once. Trimming at V came to 6 bases and at J to 0 bases, leaving 8 bases not matched to a gene. The CDR3 totals 17 residues. This clonotype has just a few counts. The TCR sequence derives from a woman in her twenties or thirties with Graves' ophthalmopathy. Sequencing was carried out using blood. The chain is built from TRBV12-3 or TRBV12-4 and TRBJ1-5; 10 nucleotides align to TRBD1. CDR3 DNA sequence: TGTGCCAGCAGCCACTGGACAGGGGGTAATAGCAATCAGCCCCAGCATTTT. Encoded protein: CASSHWTGGNSNQPQHF.